These 24 T cell receptor beta chains were all obtained from the same sample, sequenced in a study of blood T cell repertoires in COVID-19. This table comes from immunoSEQ multiplex PCR, and its TCRdb copy is limited to in-frame clones, with some not included. This sample has roughly 60,000 clones, with about four fifths found just once. Material for sequencing was peripheral blood. The receptors were gathered from a human donor in a cohort sampled during active COVID-19.

The J gene is TRBJ2-1, the V gene TRBV21-1; TRBD2 was called by the table and not checked on the DNA. TRBV21-1 counts as a pseudogene. This CDR3 is built from 17 residues. CDR3 amino acids: CASSKGGGGSSYNEQFF. The CDR3 region has the DNA TGTGCCAGCAGCAAAGGAGGAGGAGGTTCCTCCTACAATGAGCAGTTCTTC.

The chain couples TRBV7-2 to TRBJ2-5; TRBD1 aligns across 7 bases. In germline, CDR1 is SGHTA, CDR2 FQGNSA. V shed 5 bases and J 4 bases; nucleotides not matched to a gene: 7. The CDR3 is 14 residues long. CDR3 protein: CASSRQTGVETQYF. CDR3 sequence (DNA): TGTGCCAGCAGCCGCCAAACAGGGGTAGAGACCCAGTACTTC.

The rearrangement uses TRBV9 and TRBJ2-2, with 7 bases that match TRBD1. The CDR3 consists of 16 residues. Trimming at V came to 4 bases and at J to 5 bases, leaving 11 bases not matched to a gene. CDR1 is SGDLS, CDR2 YYNGEE, per germline. The CDR3 protein is CASSLHRGVRTGELFF. The CDR3 coding sequence is TGTGCCAGCAGCCTGCACAGGGGAGTAAGAACCGGGGAGCTGTTTTTT.

The CDR3 coding sequence is TGTGCCAGCAGCCAACTTGACAGGGCTGAAGCTTTCTTT. Amino acid sequence: CASSQLDRAEAFF. This chain uses TRBV3-1 (or the pseudogene TRBV3-2) with TRBJ1-1, with TRBD1 identical over 7 bases. This CDR3 contains 13 residues. In germline, CDR1 is LGHDT, CDR2 YNNKEL (reference sequence). Germline trimming cut 2 bases from V and 6 bases from J; bases unmatched to any gene: 3.

The chain recombines TRBV4-3 with TRBJ2-3; 12 bases agree with TRBD1. This CDR3 has 16 amino acids. Germline loops: CDR1 LGHNA, CDR2 YSLEER. V shed 0 bases, J shed 5 bases, and the junction held 3 bases outside the gene matches. The CDR3 coding sequence is TGCGCCAGCAGCCAAGACGGGACAGGGGGCCTAGATACGCAGTATTTT. This sequence encodes CASSQDGTGGLDTQYF.

The rearrangement links TRBV18 to TRBJ1-1; no firm D call. This CDR3 contains 14 residues. Trimming pared 3 bases from V and 3 bases from J, leaving 11 bases between. CDR1 and CDR2 (germline): KGHSH, LQKENI. This chain's CDR3 is CASSPQREDTEAFF. CDR3 nucleotide sequence: TGTGCCAGCTCACCTCAGAGGGAGGACACTGAAGCTTTCTTT. Supplemented by reference TRBV18 and TRBJ1-1, the full variable domain reads NAGVMQNPRHLVRRRGQEARLRCSPMKGHSHVYWYRQLPEEGLKFMVYLQKENIIDESGMPKERFSAEFPKEGPSILRIQQVVRGDSAAYFCASSPQREDTEAFFGQGTRLTVV.

The sample holds a few counts of this clone. CDR3 sequence: CASSPGGGEQYF. The CDR3 nucleotides read TGTGCCAGCAGCCCGGGGGGGGGCGAGCAGTACTTC. This rearrangement joins TRBV11-2 to TRBJ2-7; 8 nucleotides agree with TRBD2. Unmatched junction bases numbered 3, after V lost 5 bases and J lost 6 bases. CDR3 length equals 12 residues. Germline loops: CDR1 SGHAT, CDR2 FQNNGV.

This clone was counted a few times. The V gene is TRBV6-4, the J gene TRBJ1-2, with a weak D call TRBD1 (5 bases). The CDR3 covers 15 residues. Trimming left V 6 bases short and J 6 bases short, with 20 bases between. Per the germline V gene, CDR1 is MRHNA and CDR2 is SNTAGT. Written as DNA, the CDR3 is TGTGCCAGCAGGCCCCATGGGCCCTCAGGGAATGGCTACACCTTC. Translated, it gives CASRPHGPSGNGYTF.

The J gene is TRBJ1-1, the V gene TRBV7-2; 12 nucleotides match TRBD1. Germline V CDR1 and CDR2: SGHTA, FQGNSA. J was trimmed by 5 bases and V by 5 bases; bases with no gene match: 6. This CDR3 region has 15 residues. This chain's CDR3 is CASSPRDRGLTEAFF. In DNA form, the CDR3 reads TGTGCCAGCAGCCCCCGGGACAGGGGGCTGACTGAAGCTTTCTTT.

V is TRBV18 and J is TRBJ2-3; 10 bases map to TRBD1. This CDR3 is built from 16 residues. Germline lookup yields CDR1 KGHSH and CDR2 LQKENI. J was trimmed by 2 bases and V by 5 bases; bases with no gene match: 7. The CDR3 here is CASSATGGAVTDTQYF. The DNA of the CDR3 is TGTGCCAGCTCAGCGACAGGGGGCGCGGTCACAGATACGCAGTATTTT.

The chain links TRBV11-2 to TRBJ2-7; TRBD2 matches at 9 bases. V lost 3 bases and J lost 0; bases outside the gene matches: 9. CDR3 length: 17 residues. Germline assignment: CDR1 SGHAT and CDR2 FQNNGV. CDR3 residues: CASSLGQSSGASYEQYF. The CDR3 DNA follows: TGTGCCAGCAGCTTGGGCCAATCTAGCGGGGCCTCCTACGAGCAGTACTTC. Complete variable domain (other parts from reference TRBV11-2 and TRBJ2-7): EAGVAQSPRYKIIEKRQSVAFWCNPISGHATLYWYQQILGQGPKLLIQFQNNGVVDDSQLPKDRFSAERLKGVDSTLKIQPAKLEDSAVYLCASSLGQSSGASYEQYFGPGTRLTVT.

J is TRBJ1-2 and V is TRBV19; D possibly corresponds to TRBD1 (5 bases). V gave up 7 bases and J gave up 6 bases, with 18 bases separating them. The germline V gene encodes CDR1 LNHDA and CDR2 SQIVND (reference sequence). The CDR3 has 14 residues. This CDR3 is CASKDLGRWDGYTF. The CDR3 DNA follows: TGTGCCAGTAAGGACCTGGGGCGGTGGGATGGCTACACCTTC.

V is TRBV30 and J is TRBJ2-1; the D gene is possibly TRBD2 (5 bases). The V gene's germline CDR1 is GTSNPN and CDR2 SVGIG (reference sequence). This CDR3 has 14 amino acids. V was clipped by 0 bases and J by 7 bases, with 13 bases between them. CDR3 region: CAWSVPGKWNEQFF. The CDR3 coding sequence is TGTGCCTGGAGTGTACCCGGGAAGTGGAATGAGCAGTTCTTC.

The chain joins TRBV25-1 to TRBJ2-2, with 8 bases that match TRBD2. Germline lookup yields CDR1 MGHDK and CDR2 SYGVNS. This CDR3 comprises 17 residues. Unmatched junction bases numbered 12, after V lost 8 bases and J lost 1 base. The DNA of the CDR3 is TGTGCCAGCGGAAAGAGGTTACTAGCGGAGAACACCGGGGAGCTGTTTTTT. It specifies CASGKRLLAENTGELFF.

The chain employs TRBV2 and TRBJ2-1; weak D call: TRBD1 (7 bases). The CDR3 contains 16 residues. Trimming shortened V by 8 bases and J by 3 bases, and 20 bases separated the two germline ends. The germline V gene has CDR1 SNHLY and CDR2 FYNNEI. The CDR3 sequence: CASGSQGGQNYNEQFF. For the CDR3, the DNA is TGTGCCAGCGGGTCCCAGGGGGGACAGAACTACAATGAGCAGTTCTTC.

This chain joins TRBV10-3 and TRBJ2-2; TRBD2 might be the D (6 bases). With 3 bases removed from V and 5 bases from J, the gap between germline ends came to 16 bases. The CDR3 covers 16 residues. Germline CDR1 and CDR2: ENHRY and SYGVKD. The CDR3 region has the DNA TGTGCCATCAGTGATGGGGAGGTCGATCGTACCGGGGAGCTGTTTTTT. It encodes CAISDGEVDRTGELFF.

The chain links TRBV18 to TRBJ1-5, with a possible D match to TRBD1 (5 bases). Trimming shortened V by 6 bases and J by 11 bases, and 17 bases separated the two germline ends. This CDR3 is 13 amino acids long. Germline values: CDR1 KGHSH, CDR2 LQKENI. CDR3 nucleotide sequence: TGTGCCAGCTCCCTCCCCGGGGGAAGGTCCCAGCATTTT. Its translation is CASSLPGGRSQHF.

The chain combines TRBV5-1 with TRBJ2-2; maybe TRBD1 (5 bases). Germline loops: CDR1 SGHRS, CDR2 YFSETQ. Trimming took off 2 bases at V and 0 bases at J, with 11 bases between the two ends. The CDR3 length is 16 residues. CDR3 residues: CASSLTGAPNTGELFF. For the CDR3, the DNA is TGCGCCAGCAGCTTAACAGGAGCACCGAACACCGGGGAGCTGTTTTTT.

The chain uses TRBV6-2 or TRBV6-3 and TRBJ1-6; D may be TRBD1 (5 bases). Per germline, CDR1 MNHEY and CDR2 SVGEGT. This CDR3 has 14 amino acids. Trimming removed 5 bases at V and 9 bases at J, with 14 bases between. The CDR3 sequence: CASSSTGRSSPLHF. The DNA for the CDR3 is TGTGCCAGCAGTAGCACAGGTCGTAGTTCACCCCTCCACTTT.

The chain's CDR3 is CASRGDRLIGELFF. CDR3 nucleotide sequence: TGTGCCAGCAGAGGGGACAGGTTGATCGGGGAGCTGTTTTTT. This chain joins TRBV28 and TRBJ2-2; 8 bases fit TRBD1. This CDR3 has 14 amino acids. Germline V gene lookup returns CDR1 MDHEN and CDR2 SYDVKM. J was trimmed by 7 bases and V by 6 bases; bases with no gene match: 7.

This chain connects TRBV18 to TRBJ2-7, with 8 bases lining up with TRBD1. V dropped 0 bases and J dropped 2; count of bases not matched to a gene: 3. The CDR3 is 15 residues long. CDR1 and CDR2 from the germline V gene are KGHSH and LQKENI. Here the CDR3 reads CASSPPRTGPYEQYF. The CDR3 DNA reads as TGTGCCAGCTCACCACCGAGGACAGGGCCCTACGAGCAGTACTTC.

This chain connects TRBV4-1 to TRBJ2-2, with TRBD2 identical over 7 bases. Trimming removed 0 bases from V and 1 base from J; junction bases left unmatched: 2. The length of the CDR3 is 16 residues. CDR1 and CDR2 (germline): MGHRA, YSYEKL. The CDR3 region is CASSQEGGVNTGELFF. CDR3 coding DNA: TGCGCCAGCAGCCAAGAGGGAGGGGTGAACACCGGGGAGCTGTTTTTT.

As concerns this clone: This could be a read error, since a much larger clone is one nucleotide away. This sample includes further DNA sequences coding for the same CDR3. The chain is built from TRBV28 and TRBJ2-7; maybe TRBD2 (6 bases). The CDR3 spans 13 residues. Germline assignment: CDR1 MDHEN and CDR2 SYDVKM. The CDR3 is CASSTRGSYEQYF. CDR3 coding DNA: TGTGCCAGCAGTACCCGGGGGTCCTACGAGCAGTACTTT.

V usage is TRBV5-1 and J usage is TRBJ2-1, with a weak D call TRBD2 (6 bases). Trimming shortened V by 0 bases and J by 4 bases, and 14 bases separated the two germline ends. The length of the CDR3 is 16 residues. CDR1 and CDR2 (germline): SGHRS, YFSETQ. The CDR3 nucleotides read TGCGCCAGCAGCTTGGGGGCTAGCGTTTTGTACAATGAGCAGTTCTTC. Translated, it gives CASSLGASVLYNEQFF.